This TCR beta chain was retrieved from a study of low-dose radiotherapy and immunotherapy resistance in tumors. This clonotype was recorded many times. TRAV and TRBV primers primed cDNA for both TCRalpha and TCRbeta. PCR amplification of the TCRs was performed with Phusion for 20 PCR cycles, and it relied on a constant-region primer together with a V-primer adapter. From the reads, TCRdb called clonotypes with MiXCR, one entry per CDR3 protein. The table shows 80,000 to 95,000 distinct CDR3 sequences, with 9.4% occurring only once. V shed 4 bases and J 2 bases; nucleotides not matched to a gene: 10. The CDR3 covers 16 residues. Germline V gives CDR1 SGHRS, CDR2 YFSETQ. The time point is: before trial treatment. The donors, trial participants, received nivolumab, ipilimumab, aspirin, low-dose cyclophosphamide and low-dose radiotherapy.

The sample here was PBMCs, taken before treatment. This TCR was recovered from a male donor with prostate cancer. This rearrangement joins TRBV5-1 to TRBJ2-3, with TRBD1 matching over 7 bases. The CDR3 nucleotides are TGCGCCAGCAGCCCTTGGGGACAGTATTTCACAGATACGCAGTATTTT. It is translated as CASSPWGQYFTDTQYF.